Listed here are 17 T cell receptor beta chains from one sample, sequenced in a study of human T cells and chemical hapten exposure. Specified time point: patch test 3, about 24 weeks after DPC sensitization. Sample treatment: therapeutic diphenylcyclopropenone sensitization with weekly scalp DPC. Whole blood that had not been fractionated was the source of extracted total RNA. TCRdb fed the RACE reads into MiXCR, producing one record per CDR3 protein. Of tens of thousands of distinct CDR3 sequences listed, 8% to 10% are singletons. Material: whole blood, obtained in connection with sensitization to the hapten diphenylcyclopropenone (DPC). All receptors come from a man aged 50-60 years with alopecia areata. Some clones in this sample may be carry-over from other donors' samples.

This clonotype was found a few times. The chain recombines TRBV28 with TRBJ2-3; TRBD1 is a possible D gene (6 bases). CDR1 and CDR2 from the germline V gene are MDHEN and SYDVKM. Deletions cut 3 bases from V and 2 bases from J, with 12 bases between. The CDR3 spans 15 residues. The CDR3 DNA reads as TGTGCCAGCAGTTTCTCCCAGGGGAACACAGATACGCAGTATTTT. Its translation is CASSFSQGNTDTQYF.

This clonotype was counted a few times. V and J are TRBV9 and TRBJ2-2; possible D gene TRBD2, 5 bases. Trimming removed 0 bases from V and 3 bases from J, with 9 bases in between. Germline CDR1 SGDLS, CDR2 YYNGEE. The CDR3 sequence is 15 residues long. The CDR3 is CASSVVSGYTGELFF. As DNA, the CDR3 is TGTGCCAGCAGCGTAGTGTCGGGATACACCGGGGAGCTGTTTTTT.

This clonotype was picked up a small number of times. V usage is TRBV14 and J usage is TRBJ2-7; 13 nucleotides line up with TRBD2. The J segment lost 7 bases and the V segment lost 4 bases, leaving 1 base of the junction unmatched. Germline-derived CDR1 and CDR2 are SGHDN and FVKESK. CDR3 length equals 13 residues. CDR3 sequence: CASSRTSGSEQYF. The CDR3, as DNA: TGTGCCAGCAGCCGGACTAGCGGGAGTGAGCAGTACTTC.

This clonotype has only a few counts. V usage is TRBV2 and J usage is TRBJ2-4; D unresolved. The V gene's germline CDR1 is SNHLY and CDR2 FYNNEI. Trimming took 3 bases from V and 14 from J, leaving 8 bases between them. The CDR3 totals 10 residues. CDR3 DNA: TGTGCCAGCAGTGATGAGGCAGAGTACTTC. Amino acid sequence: CASSDEAEYF.

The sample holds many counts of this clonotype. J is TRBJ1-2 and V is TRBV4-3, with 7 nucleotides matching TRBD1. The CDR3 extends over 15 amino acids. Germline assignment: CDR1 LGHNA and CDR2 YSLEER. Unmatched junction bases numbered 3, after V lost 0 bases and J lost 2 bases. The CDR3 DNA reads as TGCGCCAGCAGCCAAGACCCAGGGGGGAACTATGGCTACACCTTC. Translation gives CASSQDPGGNYGYTF.

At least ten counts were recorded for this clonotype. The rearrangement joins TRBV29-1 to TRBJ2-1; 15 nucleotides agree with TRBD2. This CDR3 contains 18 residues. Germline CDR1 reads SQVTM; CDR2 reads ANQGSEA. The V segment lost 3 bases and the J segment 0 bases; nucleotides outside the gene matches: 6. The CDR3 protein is CSVDGTSGRRFSYNEQFF. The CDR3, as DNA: TGCAGCGTTGACGGGACTAGCGGGAGGCGATTCTCCTACAATGAGCAGTTCTTC.

The CDR3 DNA reads TGTGCCACCAGCAGAGTGGGGAGGGACGGAACAAAATACGAGCAGTACTTC. Translation: CATSRVGRDGTKYEQYF. The chain is built from TRBV15 and TRBJ2-7; 7 bases line up with TRBD2. Germline-derived CDR1 and CDR2 are LNHNV and YYDKDF (reference sequence). The CDR3 is 17 amino acids. Trimming at V came to 1 base and at J to 4 bases, leaving 13 bases not matched to a gene.

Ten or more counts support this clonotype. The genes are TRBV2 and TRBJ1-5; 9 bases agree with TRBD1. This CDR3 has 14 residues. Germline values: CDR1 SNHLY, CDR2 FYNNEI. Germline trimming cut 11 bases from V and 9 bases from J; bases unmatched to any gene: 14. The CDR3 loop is CACKKQGAVGPQHF. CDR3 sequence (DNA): TGTGCCTGCAAGAAACAGGGGGCTGTCGGGCCCCAGCATTTT.

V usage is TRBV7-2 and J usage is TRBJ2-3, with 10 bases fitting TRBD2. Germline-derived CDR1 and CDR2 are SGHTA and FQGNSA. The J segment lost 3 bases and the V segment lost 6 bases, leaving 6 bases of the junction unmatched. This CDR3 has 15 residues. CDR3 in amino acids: CASRRAGGRTDTQYF. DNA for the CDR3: TGTGCCAGCAGGAGAGCGGGAGGGAGGACAGATACGCAGTATTTT.

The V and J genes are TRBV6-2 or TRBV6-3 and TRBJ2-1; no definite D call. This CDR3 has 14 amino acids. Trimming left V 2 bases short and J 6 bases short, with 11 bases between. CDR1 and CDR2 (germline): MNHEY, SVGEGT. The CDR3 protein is CASSYRARPNEQFF. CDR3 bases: TGTGCCAGCAGTTACCGTGCCCGCCCCAATGAGCAGTTCTTC.

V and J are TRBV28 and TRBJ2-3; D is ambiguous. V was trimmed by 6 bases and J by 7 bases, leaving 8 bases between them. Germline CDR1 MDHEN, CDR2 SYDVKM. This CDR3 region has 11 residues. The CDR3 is CASSFSNTQYF. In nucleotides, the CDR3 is TGTGCCAGCAGCTTCTCCAATACGCAGTATTTT.

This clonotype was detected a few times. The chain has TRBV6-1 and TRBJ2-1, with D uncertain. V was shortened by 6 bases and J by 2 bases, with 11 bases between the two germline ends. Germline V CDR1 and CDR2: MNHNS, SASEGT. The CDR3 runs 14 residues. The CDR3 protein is CASRGSFPYNEQFF. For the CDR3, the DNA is TGTGCCAGCAGGGGCTCCTTCCCCTACAATGAGCAGTTCTTC.

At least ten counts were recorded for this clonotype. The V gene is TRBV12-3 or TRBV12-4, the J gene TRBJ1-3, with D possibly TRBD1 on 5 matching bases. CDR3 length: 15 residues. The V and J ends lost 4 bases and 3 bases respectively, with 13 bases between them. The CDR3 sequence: CASSSGGGLGNTIYF. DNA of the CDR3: TGTGCCAGCAGTTCTGGCGGGGGACTTGGAAACACCATATATTTT.

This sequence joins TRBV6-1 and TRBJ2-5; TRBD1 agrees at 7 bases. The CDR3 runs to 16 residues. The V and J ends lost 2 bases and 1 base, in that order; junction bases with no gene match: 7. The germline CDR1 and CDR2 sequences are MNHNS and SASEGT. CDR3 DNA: TGTGCCAGCAGTGAATTGGGACAGCTTTCCCAAGAGACCCAGTACTTC. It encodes CASSELGQLSQETQYF.

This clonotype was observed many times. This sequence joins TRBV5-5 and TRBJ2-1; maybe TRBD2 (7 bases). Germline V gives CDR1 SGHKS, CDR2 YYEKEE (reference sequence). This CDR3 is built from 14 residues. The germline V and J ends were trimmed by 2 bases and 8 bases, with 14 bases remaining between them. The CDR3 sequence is CASSFHPGGHEQFF. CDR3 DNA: TGTGCCAGCAGCTTTCATCCGGGGGGCCATGAGCAGTTCTTC.

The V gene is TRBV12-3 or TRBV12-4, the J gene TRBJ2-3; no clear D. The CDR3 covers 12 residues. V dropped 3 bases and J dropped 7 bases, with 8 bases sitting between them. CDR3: CASSLTYYTQYF. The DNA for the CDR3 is TGTGCCAGCAGTTTGACCTATTATACGCAGTATTTT.

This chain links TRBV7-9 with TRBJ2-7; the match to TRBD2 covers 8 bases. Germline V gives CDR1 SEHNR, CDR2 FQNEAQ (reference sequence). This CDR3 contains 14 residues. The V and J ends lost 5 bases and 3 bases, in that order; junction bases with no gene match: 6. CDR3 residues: CASSPGGASYEQYF. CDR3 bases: TGTGCCAGCAGCCCCGGGGGGGCGAGCTACGAGCAGTACTTC. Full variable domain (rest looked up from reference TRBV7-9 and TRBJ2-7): DTGVSQNPRHKITKRGQNVTFRCDPISEHNRLYWYRQTLGQGPEFLTYFQNEAQLEKSRLLSDRFSAERPKGSFSTLEIQRTEQGDSAMYLCASSPGGASYEQYFGPGTRLTVT.